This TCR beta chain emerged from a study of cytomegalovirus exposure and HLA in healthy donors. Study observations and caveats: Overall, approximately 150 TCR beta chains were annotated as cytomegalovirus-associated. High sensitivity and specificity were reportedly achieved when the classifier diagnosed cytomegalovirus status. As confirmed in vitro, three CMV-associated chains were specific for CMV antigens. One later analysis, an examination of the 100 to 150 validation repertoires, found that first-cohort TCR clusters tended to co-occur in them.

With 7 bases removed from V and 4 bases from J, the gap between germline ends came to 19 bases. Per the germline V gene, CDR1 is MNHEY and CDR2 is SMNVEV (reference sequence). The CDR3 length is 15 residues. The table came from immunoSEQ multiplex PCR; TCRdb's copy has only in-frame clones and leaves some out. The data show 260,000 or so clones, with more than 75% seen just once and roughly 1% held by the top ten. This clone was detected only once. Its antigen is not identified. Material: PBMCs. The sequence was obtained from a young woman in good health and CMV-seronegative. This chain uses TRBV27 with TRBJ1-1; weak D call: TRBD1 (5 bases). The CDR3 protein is CASTHLVGGGTEAFF. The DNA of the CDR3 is TGTGCCAGCACCCACTTGGTTGGGGGAGGCACTGAAGCTTTCTTT.